Below, 32 T cell receptor beta chains from the same sample are listed, as sequenced in a study of blood T cell repertoires in COVID-19. The table came from immunoSEQ multiplex PCR; TCRdb's copy has only in-frame clones and leaves some out. The sample contains fewer than 350,000 clones, approximately 88% of which appear only once. Material for sequencing was peripheral blood. Receptors were obtained from a woman aged 25 to 39 with COVID-19, enrolled during active disease.

This rearrangement joins TRBV5-1 to TRBJ1-2; D not certain. Deletions cut 2 bases from V and 4 bases from J, with 9 bases between. The germline V gene has CDR1 SGHRS and CDR2 YFSETQ. The CDR3 runs to 13 residues. The CDR3 here is CASSFGSGYGYTF. Written as DNA, the CDR3 is TGCGCCAGCAGCTTCGGGAGTGGCTATGGCTACACCTTC.

V and J are TRBV29-1 and TRBJ2-3; TRBD2 matches 8 bases. The CDR3 covers 16 residues. Germline V gene lookup returns CDR1 SQVTM and CDR2 ANQGSEA. Germline trimming cut 4 bases from V and 1 base from J; bases unmatched to any gene: 10. As DNA, the CDR3 is TGCAGCGTTGCCGGGGGGGCTCTTCTGGGCACAGATACGCAGTATTTT. It codes for CSVAGGALLGTDTQYF.

In its sample, this clone was seen a few times. The CDR3 loop reads CASSSGLLNTEAFF. CDR3 DNA: TGTGCCAGCAGCTCGGGACTGCTCAACACTGAAGCTTTCTTT. The V gene is TRBV7-2, the J gene TRBJ1-1; perhaps TRBD1 as D (5 bases). This CDR3 region has 14 residues. CDR1 and CDR2 (germline): SGHTA, FQGNSA. V lost 4 bases and J 2 bases, leaving 11 bases between the germline ends.

The CDR3 region has the DNA TGTGCCAGCTCACCACATCCGCCCCCCACTAACACCGGGGAGCTGTTTTTT. It translates to CASSPHPPPTNTGELFF. The genes are TRBV18 and TRBJ2-2, with D unclear. The V gene's germline CDR1 is KGHSH and CDR2 LQKENI. V lost 1 base, J lost 2 bases, and 14 bases lay in between. This CDR3 comprises 17 residues.

The gene calls are TRBV4-1 and TRBJ1-4; TRBD1 is a possible D gene (5 bases). From germline, CDR1 is MGHRA and CDR2 YSYEKL. This CDR3 region has 16 residues. Trimming pared 0 bases from V and 13 bases from J, leaving 21 bases between. In DNA form, the CDR3 reads TGCGCCAGCAGCCAAGATCAAGCGGCGGGGGGAACGGTACTGTTTTTT. Its protein is CASSQDQAAGGTVLFF.

This clone was seen a handful of times. The rearrangement uses TRBV6-5 and TRBJ1-6, with 9 bases fitting TRBD1. V lost 5 bases, J lost 4 bases, and 3 bases stayed unmatched. The V gene's germline CDR1 is MNHEY and CDR2 SVGAGI. The length of the CDR3 is 15 residues. The CDR3 DNA follows: TGTGCCAGCAGTACCGGGACAGGGTATAATTCACCCCTCCACTTT. Protein product: CASSTGTGYNSPLHF.

The V call is TRBV7-2, the J call TRBJ2-3, with D tentatively TRBD2 (7 bases). The CDR3 sequence is 14 residues long. CDR1 and CDR2 from the germline V gene are SGHTA and FQGNSA. The V and J ends lost 3 bases and 6 bases respectively, with 13 bases between them. The CDR3 DNA reads TGTGCCAGCAGCTTCTTAGGGGGAGGGGATACGCAGTATTTT. This sequence encodes CASSFLGGGDTQYF.

This sequence joins TRBV2 and TRBJ1-3; D perhaps matches TRBD1 (5 bases). V dropped 6 bases and J dropped 2 bases, with 14 bases sitting between them. Germline CDR1 SNHLY, CDR2 FYNNEI. This CDR3 region has 15 residues. CDR3 nucleotides: TGTGCCAGCAGGACCAGGGCTCATCCTGGAAACACCATATATTTT. Amino acids: CASRTRAHPGNTIYF. The full variable domain, completed using reference TRBV2 and TRBJ1-3, is EPEVTQTPSHQVTQMGQEVILRCVPISNHLYFYWYRQILGQKVEFLVSFYNNEISEKSEIFDDQFSVERPDGSNFTLKIRSTKLEDSAMYFCASRTRAHPGNTIYFGEGSWLTVV.

The CDR3 DNA follows: TGTGCCAGCAGCCAAGCAGGGGACACTGAAGCTTTCTTT. Its translation is CASSQAGDTEAFF. This rearrangement joins TRBV3-1 (or the pseudogene TRBV3-2) to TRBJ1-1, with D perhaps matching TRBD1 (6 bases). Trimming removed 1 base from V and 3 bases from J, with 6 bases in between. Per the germline V gene, CDR1 is LGHDT and CDR2 is YNNKEL (reference sequence). The CDR3 extends over 13 amino acids.

The chain combines TRBV19 with TRBJ2-7, with 9 positions matching TRBD2. The V gene's germline CDR1 is LNHDA and CDR2 SQIVND (reference sequence). V was pared by 11 bases and J by 2 bases, with 10 bases of the junction left unmatched. This CDR3 has 14 residues. This CDR3 is CASPSGDSTYEQYV. CDR3 DNA sequence: TGTGCCTCGCCTAGCGGGGACTCCACCTACGAGCAGTACGTC.

The chain recombines TRBV3-1 (or the pseudogene TRBV3-2) with TRBJ1-6, with D possibly matching TRBD1 (5 bases). Trimming took 6 bases from V and 4 from J, leaving 16 bases between them. In germline, CDR1 is LGHDT, CDR2 YNNKEL (reference sequence). CDR3 size: 16 residues. The CDR3 is CASRMGGDYYNSPLHF. CDR3 nucleotide sequence: TGTGCCAGCAGGATGGGGGGAGATTATTATAATTCACCCCTCCACTTT.

The chain has TRBV7-9 and TRBJ1-1; D may be TRBD1 (6 bases). The CDR3 sequence is 16 residues long. V dropped 4 bases and J dropped 2 bases, with 17 bases sitting between them. From germline, CDR1 is SEHNR and CDR2 FQNEAQ (reference sequence). The CDR3 region has the DNA TGTGCCAGCAGCTCTACCCATCAGGGGATCAACACTGAAGCTTTCTTT. This encodes CASSSTHQGINTEAFF.

The chain recombines TRBV11-3 with TRBJ1-1; the D gene is possibly TRBD1 (6 bases). The V end was cut by 3 bases, the J end by 10 bases, with 15 bases between. The CDR3 is 13 amino acids. The V gene's germline CDR1 is SGHNT and CDR2 YENEEA. The CDR3 nucleotides are TGTGCCAGCAGCTTGAGCGGGGGGCGCGGAGCTTTCTTT. Protein product: CASSLSGGRGAFF.

This clone was seen only once. The V gene is TRBV18, the J gene TRBJ2-7; a weak D match, TRBD1 (8 bases). The V gene's germline CDR1 is KGHSH and CDR2 LQKENI. The CDR3 spans 14 residues. The V and J ends lost 6 bases and 5 bases respectively, with 17 bases between them. The CDR3 DNA sequence: TGTGCCAGCTCCTCCGGACAGGGAGGGAACGAGCAGTACGTC. This translates into CASSSGQGGNEQYV.

This clone was seen just once. The chain combines TRBV15 with TRBJ2-1; D remains ambiguous. The CDR3 is made up of 12 amino acids. Germline V gives CDR1 LNHNV, CDR2 YYDKDF (reference sequence). V was shortened by 3 bases and J by 13 bases, with 13 bases between the two germline ends. DNA of the CDR3: TGTGCCACCAGCAGGTCCCGCGGTTATCAGTTCTTC. Protein product: CATSRSRGYQFF.

The chain is built from TRBV6-5 and TRBJ1-4; tentatively, D is TRBD1 (5 bases). In germline, CDR1 is MNHEY, CDR2 SVGAGI. The germline V and J ends were trimmed by 3 bases and 3 bases, with 11 bases remaining between them. CDR3 size: 15 residues. The CDR3 DNA reads as TGTGCCAGCAGTTATTCCAAGGGGCCTAATGAAAAACTGTTTTTT. This translates into CASSYSKGPNEKLFF.

The chain couples TRBV15 to TRBJ1-3; 10 bases line up with TRBD1. Trimming removed 5 bases from V and 7 bases from J; junction bases left unmatched: 8. The CDR3 is 15 amino acids. The germline CDR1 and CDR2 sequences are LNHNV and YYDKDF (reference sequence). In DNA form, the CDR3 reads TGTGCCACCAGCGGTCCGGGACAGGGGACCAACACCATATATTTT. Residues: CATSGPGQGTNTIYF.

The CDR3 loop reads CASSQDVAGGLEQYF. The CDR3 DNA follows: TGTGCCAGCAGCCAAGATGTAGCGGGGGGGCTCGAGCAGTACTTC. This chain links TRBV3-1 (or the pseudogene TRBV3-2) with TRBJ2-7; 11 bases map to TRBD2. The ends lost 0 bases at V and 6 bases at J; junction bases unmatched: 4. CDR3 length: 15 residues. Germline values: CDR1 LGHDT, CDR2 YNNKEL (reference sequence).

A word on this clone: One junction end disagrees with the germline gene, perhaps due to a read error. This chain joins TRBV6-6 and TRBJ2-4; perhaps TRBD1 as D (8 bases). The germline V gene encodes CDR1 MNHNY and CDR2 SVGAGI (reference sequence). CDR3 size: 11 residues. The CDR3 DNA reads TGTGCCAGCGGCCACGGACAGGGAGGGGAATTC. Amino acid sequence: CASGHGQGGEF.

The chain joins TRBV29-1 to TRBJ2-7; D is possibly TRBD2 (5 bases). Trimming took off 6 bases at V and 6 bases at J, with 15 bases between the two ends. The CDR3 runs to 12 residues. From germline, CDR1 is SQVTM and CDR2 ANQGSEA. CDR3 bases: TGCAGCGTCTCCCGGGATTTGGGCGAGCAGTACTTC. The encoded protein is CSVSRDLGEQYF.

V usage is TRBV4-1 and J usage is TRBJ2-6, with TRBD2 identical over 14 bases. Germline CDR1 is MGHRA and CDR2 is YSYEKL. The J segment lost 2 bases and the V segment lost 0 bases, leaving 0 bases of the junction unmatched. The CDR3 is 18 amino acids. In nucleotides, the CDR3 is TGCGCCAGCAGCCAAGAGACTAGCGGGGGGGCTGGGGCCAACGTCCTGACTTTC. This translates into CASSQETSGGAGANVLTF.

This clone was counted once. This chain connects TRBV6-6 to TRBJ1-1; 8 bases are shared with TRBD1. Germline CDR1 reads MNHNY; CDR2 reads SVGAGI (reference sequence). The CDR3 covers 14 residues. V shed 3 bases and J 5 bases; nucleotides not matched to a gene: 5. The CDR3 DNA follows: TGTGCCAGCAGTTATCGGACAGGGTGGACTGAAGCTTTCTTT. Protein product: CASSYRTGWTEAFF.

The chain uses TRBV3-1 (or the pseudogene TRBV3-2) and TRBJ1-2; D gene uncertain. Trimming shortened V by 0 bases and J by 3 bases, and 8 bases separated the two germline ends. The germline gives CDR1 LGHDT, CDR2 YNNKEL (reference sequence). The CDR3 spans 14 residues. The DNA of the CDR3 is TGTGCCAGCAGCCAAGACGCCAGGTACTATGGCTACACCTTC. Translation gives CASSQDARYYGYTF.

V and J are TRBV5-4 and TRBJ2-1, with 11 bases that match TRBD2. Losses at the gene ends were 4 bases for V and 5 bases for J; bases not matched to a gene: 11. Germline V CDR1 and CDR2: SGHNT, YYREEE (reference sequence). The CDR3 extends over 17 amino acids. The CDR3: CASSPSSSGGIHNEQFF. The CDR3 DNA is TGTGCCAGCAGCCCATCCTCTAGCGGGGGGATTCACAATGAGCAGTTCTTC.

V usage is TRBV27 and J usage is TRBJ1-6; D may be TRBD1 (6 bases). The CDR3 consists of 15 residues. Germline CDR1 and CDR2: MNHEY and SMNVEV (reference sequence). V lost 4 bases and J 8 bases, leaving 15 bases between the germline ends. In DNA, the CDR3 is TGTGCCAGCAGTTCCTACAGGGTTTCAGATTCACCCCTCCACTTT. Translating gives CASSSYRVSDSPLHF.

The chain recombines TRBV30 with TRBJ1-6; possible D gene TRBD1, 6 bases. This CDR3 region has 15 residues. CDR1 and CDR2 from the germline V gene are GTSNPN and SVGIG (reference sequence). The ends were cut back, 4 bases at V and 7 bases at J, with 17 bases in the middle. As DNA, the CDR3 is TGTGCCTGGAACACCGATACAGGGCAGAATTCACCCCTCCACTTT. It specifies CAWNTDTGQNSPLHF.

The gene calls are TRBV6-5 and TRBJ2-6; no clear D gene. This CDR3 contains 13 residues. Germline CDR1 and CDR2: MNHEY and SVGAGI. V lost 6 bases, J lost 1 base, and 4 bases lay in between. CDR3 sequence reads: CASSQSGANVLTF. Written as DNA, the CDR3 is TGTGCCAGCAGCCAATCTGGGGCCAACGTCCTGACTTTC.

A single count supports this clone. This sequence joins TRBV2 and TRBJ1-5; 8 bases are shared with TRBD1. Germline values: CDR1 SNHLY, CDR2 FYNNEI. This CDR3 contains 16 residues. The V gene end was trimmed by 5 bases and the J gene end by 0 bases; junction bases not matched to a gene: 6. The CDR3 sequence is CASSQNRGISNQPQHF. The CDR3 nucleotides are TGTGCCAGCAGTCAAAACAGGGGGATTAGCAATCAGCCCCAGCATTTT.

The rearrangement joins TRBV6-5 to TRBJ2-7, with D hard to call. The CDR3 length is 13 residues. The germline gives CDR1 MNHEY, CDR2 SVGAGI. V was clipped by 3 bases and J by 0 bases, with 6 bases between them. CDR3 sequence (DNA): TGTGCCAGCAGTTATGACAACTCCTACGAGCAGTACTTC. Its protein product is CASSYDNSYEQYF.

V and J are TRBV3-1 (or the pseudogene TRBV3-2) and TRBJ2-2; 9 nucleotides align to TRBD2. This CDR3 has 15 residues. Germline V lookup: CDR1 LGHDT, CDR2 YNNKEL (reference sequence). V was pared by 4 bases and J by 9 bases, with 9 bases of the junction left unmatched. CDR3 sequence (DNA): TGTGCCAGCAGCCCTTCCGGGACTAGCCTCCGGGAGCTGTTTTTT. Encoded protein: CASSPSGTSLRELFF.

V usage is TRBV6-2 or TRBV6-3 and J usage is TRBJ1-1; D is ambiguous. CDR3 length: 12 residues. Germline-derived CDR1 and CDR2 are MNHEY and SVGEGT. V was shortened by 3 bases and J by 8 bases, with 10 bases between the two germline ends. The CDR3 sequence: CASSYPPAEAFF. CDR3 in DNA: TGTGCCAGCAGTTATCCCCCCGCGGAAGCTTTCTTT.

V usage is TRBV6-6 and J usage is TRBJ1-4; D may be TRBD1 (5 bases). Germline V gene data show CDR1 as MNHNY and CDR2 as SVGAGI (reference sequence). The CDR3 spans 14 residues. Trimming took off 2 bases at V and 8 bases at J, with 12 bases between the two ends. The CDR3, as DNA: TGTGCCAGCAGTTACCGGGGGACTTTGGAAAAACTGTTTTTT. This codes for CASSYRGTLEKLFF.